The next 13 T cell receptor beta chains were all read from a single sample in a study of blood T cell repertoires in COVID-19. The protocol was immunoSEQ multiplex PCR, while the TCRdb copy is restricted to in-frame clones and leaves out a portion. Seen here are around 250,000 clones, around 84% observed once, and the top ten hold 1.5% to 2%. The sequencing sample was made of PBMCs or T cells enriched from blood (not recorded which). The receptors derive from a woman between 45 and 60 years old who had recovered from COVID-19.

This clone was recorded only once. CDR3 in DNA: TGTGCCAGCAGCTCATCGGGACAGGGTCGGGATACGCAGTATTTT. Protein product: CASSSSGQGRDTQYF. The chain combines TRBV5-4 with TRBJ2-3; 9 nucleotides match TRBD1. Germline trimming cut 3 bases from V and 6 bases from J; bases unmatched to any gene: 8. The CDR3 is made up of 15 amino acids. CDR1 SGHNT and CDR2 YYREEE come from the germline V gene (reference sequence).

In nucleotides, the CDR3 is TGTGCCAGCAGCTTAAGGCACGGGGAGAGGGACAGCTATGGCTACACCTTC. Encoded protein: CASSLRHGERDSYGYTF. The V and J genes are TRBV7-3 and TRBJ1-2; the match to TRBD1 covers 7 bases. Germline CDR1 and CDR2: SGHTA and FQGTGA. This CDR3 spans 17 amino acids. The V segment lost 1 base and the J segment 4 bases; nucleotides outside the gene matches: 12.

The V gene is TRBV4-1, the J gene TRBJ1-5, with D perhaps TRBD1 (6 bases). The CDR3 runs to 15 residues. From germline, CDR1 is MGHRA and CDR2 YSYEKL. V gave up 0 bases and J gave up 3 bases, with 9 bases separating them. CDR3 in DNA: TGCGCCAGCAGCCAAGAGCCAGGGGACAATCAGCCCCAGCATTTT. It is translated as CASSQEPGDNQPQHF.

The genes are TRBV2 and TRBJ2-5; 10 bases are a match to TRBD1. Losses at the gene ends were 6 bases for V and 14 bases for J; bases not matched to a gene: 9. The CDR3 runs 12 residues. Germline lookup yields CDR1 SNHLY and CDR2 FYNNEI. CDR3 nucleotides: TGTGCCAGCAGGGGACAGGGGACCCGTGTCTACTTC. Its translation: CASRGQGTRVYF. Full variable domain (rest looked up from reference TRBV2 and TRBJ2-5): EPEVTQTPSHQVTQMGQEVILRCVPISNHLYFYWYRQILGQKVEFLVSFYNNEISEKSEIFDDQFSVERPDGSNFTLKIRSTKLEDSAMYFCASRGQGTRVYFGPGTRLLVL.

This clone appeared once. This sequence joins TRBV5-1 and TRBJ1-2; D may be TRBD1 (6 bases). The CDR3 covers 14 residues. Germline CDR1 SGHRS, CDR2 YFSETQ. With 0 bases removed from V and 2 bases from J, the gap between germline ends came to 8 bases. This CDR3 is CASSLEQGNYGYTF. CDR3 nucleotides: TGCGCCAGCAGCTTGGAACAGGGCAACTATGGCTACACCTTC.

The rearrangement uses TRBV28 and TRBJ2-1; 12 bases align to TRBD2. This CDR3 is 15 amino acids long. V lost 6 bases and J lost 6; bases outside the gene matches: 6. Germline CDR1 reads MDHEN; CDR2 reads SYDVKM. The CDR3 loop is CASSQTSGRGNEQFF. Written as DNA, the CDR3 is TGTGCCAGCAGCCAGACTAGCGGGAGAGGCAATGAGCAGTTCTTC. Full variable domain (outside the CDR3, taken from reference TRBV28 and TRBJ2-1): DVKVTQSSRYLVKRTGEKVFLECVQDMDHENMFWYRQDPGLGLRLIYFSYDVKMKEKGDIPEGYSVSREKKERFSLILESASTNQTSMYLCASSQTSGRGNEQFFGPGTRLTVL.

The chain has TRBV5-5 and TRBJ1-1, with D hard to call. Trimming cost V 0 bases and J 1 base, with 7 bases left between them. The germline V gene has CDR1 SGHKS and CDR2 YYEKEE (reference sequence). This CDR3 has 14 amino acids. The CDR3 protein is CASSLVAENTEAFF. CDR3 DNA: TGTGCCAGCAGCTTGGTAGCAGAGAACACTGAAGCTTTCTTT.

The chain uses TRBV19 and TRBJ1-2; the D gene is possibly TRBD1 (5 bases). Trimming took off 7 bases at V and 1 base at J, with 22 bases between the two ends. The CDR3 covers 17 residues. Germline lookup yields CDR1 LNHDA and CDR2 SQIVND (reference sequence). CDR3 bases: TGTGCCAGTACCCTGGGACTGACTGTCTCCGATAACTATGGCTACACCTTC. Translated: CASTLGLTVSDNYGYTF.

The chain is built from TRBV5-6 and TRBJ2-5; possibly TRBD2 for D (6 bases). The CDR3 extends over 13 amino acids. CDR1 is SGHDT and CDR2 is YYEEEE in the germline V gene. V was cut by 6 bases and J by 5 bases, with 14 bases left in between. The CDR3 region has the DNA TGTGCCAGCACCGGCGGGACTTGGGAGACCCAGTACTTC. Its protein product is CASTGGTWETQYF. Filled out from reference TRBV5-6 and TRBJ2-5, the complete variable domain reads DAGVTQSPTHLIKTRGQQVTLRCSPKSGHDTVSWYQQALGQGPQFIFQYYEEEERQRGNFPDRFSGHQFPNYSSELNVNALLLGDSALYLCASTGGTWETQYFGPGTRLLVL.

The genes are TRBV9 and TRBJ2-1; D is undetermined. This CDR3 is 10 amino acids long. The germline V gene has CDR1 SGDLS and CDR2 YYNGEE. Trimming stripped 0 bases from V and 15 bases from J, with 7 bases between. DNA of the CDR3: TGTGCCAGCAGCGTAGCCCGGAGGTTCTTC. This sequence encodes CASSVARRFF.

The gene calls are TRBV30 and TRBJ1-5, with 11 bases lining up with TRBD1. The J segment lost 6 bases and the V segment lost 5 bases, leaving 12 bases of the junction unmatched. The CDR3 extends over 16 amino acids. Germline V gene lookup returns CDR1 GTSNPN and CDR2 SVGIG (reference sequence). The chain's CDR3 is CAWEPRRGQGVQPQHF. The CDR3 DNA reads TGTGCCTGGGAGCCCCGTAGGGGACAGGGGGTTCAGCCCCAGCATTTT.

The V call is TRBV5-1, the J call TRBJ2-5; TRBD2 matches 15 bases. This CDR3 contains 18 residues. V was clipped by 0 bases and J by 5 bases; unmatched bases: 8. Germline CDR1 reads SGHRS; CDR2 reads YFSETQ. The CDR3 DNA follows: TGCGCCAGCAGCTTGGGACCCGGACTAGCGGGAGGGGGGGAGACCCAGTACTTC. Its translation: CASSLGPGLAGGGETQYF.

This rearrangement joins TRBV30 to TRBJ2-3; the match to TRBD2 covers 11 bases. Germline V gene lookup returns CDR1 GTSNPN and CDR2 SVGIG (reference sequence). V shed 0 bases, J shed 2 bases, and the junction held 10 bases outside the gene matches. This CDR3 contains 18 residues. CDR3 protein: CAWSVLYGTSGITDTQYF. In DNA form, the CDR3 reads TGTGCCTGGAGTGTACTTTACGGGACTAGCGGAATCACAGATACGCAGTATTTT.